The 7 T cell receptor beta chains reported below all come from one sample, sequenced in a study of blood T cells in healthy people across ages. The use of a sample-barcoded 5' primer and a J-beta primer mix characterized a second PCR of 7 to 11 cycles. TCRdb recomputed calls from the 5' RACE reads with MiXCR, one row per CDR3 protein. The profile shows 700,000 to 800,000 distinct CDR3 sequences, 40% to 45% of them singletons. The source material was blood. The receptors stem from an older woman in good health.

This chain joins TRBV20-1 and TRBJ1-5; tentatively, D is TRBD1 (5 bases). The CDR3 consists of 14 residues. The germline gives CDR1 DFQATT, CDR2 SNEGSKA (reference sequence). Trimming pared 2 bases from V and 1 base from J, leaving 9 bases between. CDR3 amino acids: CSARSGVSNQPQHF. The CDR3 DNA is TGCAGTGCTAGATCGGGGGTAAGCAATCAGCCCCAGCATTTT.

The CDR3, as DNA: TGTGCCAGCAGCACCAGCGGGAGTCTTGGAAACAATGAGCAGTTCTTC. It specifies CASSTSGSLGNNEQFF. The chain uses TRBV9 and TRBJ2-1; TRBD2 aligns across 8 bases. The CDR3 loop spans 16 amino acids. Germline V gene sequence: CDR1 SGDLS, CDR2 YYNGEE. With 4 bases clipped from V and 5 bases from J, the junction kept 11 bases outside the gene matches.

This clonotype appeared a few times. The V and J genes are TRBV7-2 and TRBJ2-3; maybe TRBD2 (5 bases). The CDR3 length is 16 residues. Germline V lookup: CDR1 SGHTA, CDR2 FQGNSA. V was pared by 3 bases and J by 2 bases, with 15 bases between. CDR3 bases: TGTGCCAGCAGCTTCCTACTAGGGAACCCCACAGATACGCAGTATTTT. Translated: CASSFLLGNPTDTQYF.

This clonotype showed up just a few times. This chain joins TRBV4-2 and TRBJ2-3; 8 bases are shared with TRBD1. With V trimmed by 4 bases and J by 3 bases, 9 bases remained unmatched. Germline CDR1 is LGHNA and CDR2 is YNFKEQ. The CDR3 totals 16 residues. CDR3 region: CASSPLGQGSTDTQYF. Here the CDR3 DNA reads TGTGCCAGCAGCCCACTCGGACAGGGAAGTACAGATACGCAGTATTTT.

CDR3 region: CSASFALAGVGETQYF. CDR3 nucleotide sequence: TGCAGTGCTAGTTTTGCGCTAGCGGGAGTAGGAGAGACCCAGTACTTC. The genes are TRBV20-1 and TRBJ2-5; 10 nucleotides line up with TRBD2. The V gene end was trimmed by 3 bases and the J gene end by 4 bases; junction bases not matched to a gene: 11. The length of the CDR3 is 16 residues. The germline V gene has CDR1 DFQATT and CDR2 SNEGSKA (reference sequence).

This clonotype was counted a few times. This chain uses TRBV10-3 with TRBJ2-5; 7 nucleotides agree with TRBD2. V shed 11 bases and J 5 bases; nucleotides not matched to a gene: 8. The CDR3 contains 12 residues. Germline V lookup: CDR1 ENHRY, CDR2 SYGVKD. CDR3 region: CALGDSGETQYF. CDR3 bases: TGTGCCCTAGGGGATAGCGGGGAGACCCAGTACTTC.

This clonotype was seen a handful of times. This chain connects TRBV25-1 to TRBJ1-2; the match to TRBD1 covers 9 bases. The CDR3 spans 13 residues. In germline, CDR1 is MGHDK, CDR2 SYGVNS. Trimming cost V 4 bases and J 7 bases; bases outside gene matches: 4. The CDR3 nucleotides read TGTGCCAGCAGTGGCGGACAGGGGTTTGGCTACACCTTC. Encoded protein: CASSGGQGFGYTF.